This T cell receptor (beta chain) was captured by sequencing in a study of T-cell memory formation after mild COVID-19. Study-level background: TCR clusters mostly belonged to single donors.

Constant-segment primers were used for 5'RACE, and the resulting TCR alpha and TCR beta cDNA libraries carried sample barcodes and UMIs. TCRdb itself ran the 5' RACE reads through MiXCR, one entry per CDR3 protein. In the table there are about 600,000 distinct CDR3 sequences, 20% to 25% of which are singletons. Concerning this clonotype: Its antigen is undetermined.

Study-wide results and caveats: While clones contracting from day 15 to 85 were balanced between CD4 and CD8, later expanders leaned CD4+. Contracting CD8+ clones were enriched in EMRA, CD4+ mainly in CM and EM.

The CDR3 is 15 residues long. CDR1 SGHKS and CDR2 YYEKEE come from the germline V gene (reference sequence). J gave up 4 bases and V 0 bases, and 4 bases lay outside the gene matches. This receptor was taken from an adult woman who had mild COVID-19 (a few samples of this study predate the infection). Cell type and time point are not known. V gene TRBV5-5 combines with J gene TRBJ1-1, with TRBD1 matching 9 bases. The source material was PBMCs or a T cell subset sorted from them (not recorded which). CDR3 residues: CASSLGTGASTEAFF. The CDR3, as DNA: TGTGCCAGCAGCTTGGGGACAGGGGCGTCCACTGAAGCTTTCTTT.